The 14 T cell receptor beta chains below come from one sample, sequenced in a study of blood T cell repertoires in COVID-19. Data came from immunoSEQ multiplex PCR; TCRdb stores just in-frame clones and leaves some out. This table holds about 98,000 clones, around 82% found once. Sequencing was done on a sample of peripheral blood. The receptors were sampled from a man between 65 and 79 years old with active or convalescent COVID-19.

The chain carries TRBV7-2 and TRBJ2-3; D remains unclear. The germline V gene has CDR1 SGHTA and CDR2 FQGNSA. CDR3 length: 13 residues. V lost 1 base and J lost 4, with 6 bases in between. DNA of the CDR3: TGTGCCAGCAGCTTAGTAGTTCCAGATACGCAGTATTTT. Amino acids: CASSLVVPDTQYF.

The rearrangement uses TRBV30 and TRBJ1-2, with 9 nucleotides matching TRBD1. The CDR3 length is 15 residues. J gave up 5 bases and V 0 bases, and 7 bases lay outside the gene matches. In germline, CDR1 is GTSNPN, CDR2 SVGIG (reference sequence). CDR3 DNA sequence: TGTGCCTGGAGTGTACTACAGGGGGCTCTTTATGGCTACACCTTC. It translates to CAWSVLQGALYGYTF.

CDR3 loop: CASSSRDRGATNEKLFF. The CDR3, as DNA: TGTGCCAGCAGTTCCCGGGACAGGGGGGCAACTAATGAAAAACTGTTTTTT. This chain connects TRBV27 to TRBJ1-4; 11 positions match TRBD1. Germline CDR1 and CDR2: MNHEY and SMNVEV (reference sequence). The CDR3 extends over 17 amino acids. V gave up 4 bases and J gave up 0 bases; unmatched junction bases: 4.

This clone was counted only a few times. This chain connects TRBV7-5 to TRBJ2-7; the tabulated D call, TRBD2, remains unverified against the DNA. TRBV7-5 is assigned pseudogene status. The CDR3 is 14 residues long. The CDR3 coding sequence is TGTGCCAGAAGCTTAGTCGGCCCGTCGGGCGAGCAGTACTTC. Translated, it gives CARSLVGPSGEQYF.

This clone was seen only a few times. The chain is built from TRBV4-3 and TRBJ2-1, with 9 bases matching TRBD2. Germline V gives CDR1 LGHNA, CDR2 YSLEER. With V trimmed by 0 bases and J by 4 bases, 4 bases remained unmatched. CDR3 length: 16 residues. The CDR3, as DNA: TGCGCCAGCAGCCAAGATGGGAGCGGGGGGTACAATGAGCAGTTCTTC. This sequence encodes CASSQDGSGGYNEQFF.

This sequence joins TRBV7-2 and TRBJ1-4, with a possible D match to TRBD1 (5 bases). Germline V gives CDR1 SGHTA, CDR2 FQGNSA. With 5 bases removed from V and 2 bases from J, the gap between germline ends came to 12 bases. This CDR3 has 15 residues. The CDR3, as DNA: TGTGCCAGCAGCAGGGAGGGGAGGACTAATGAAAAACTGTTTTTT. This sequence encodes CASSREGRTNEKLFF.

The rearrangement links TRBV5-1 to TRBJ2-1; tentative D call: TRBD2 (5 bases). The V and J ends lost 4 bases and 3 bases respectively, with 11 bases between them. Germline V gene data show CDR1 as SGHRS and CDR2 as YFSETQ. The CDR3 is 14 amino acids. CDR3: CASSPPGYYNEQFF. The CDR3 region has the DNA TGCGCCAGCAGCCCACCGGGATACTACAATGAGCAGTTCTTC.

The table lists this clone with a count of one. V is TRBV6-5 and J is TRBJ2-2; D unresolved. CDR3 length: 13 amino acids. The germline CDR1 and CDR2 sequences are MNHEY and SVGAGI. V lost 4 bases to trimming and J lost 1 base, with 4 bases between them. The CDR3 region has the DNA TGTGCCAGCAGTTGGCTGAACACCGGGGAGCTGTTTTTT. Its translation is CASSWLNTGELFF.

The V call is TRBV6-5, the J call TRBJ1-1, with D possibly TRBD1 on 5 matching bases. The CDR3 extends over 13 amino acids. From germline, CDR1 is MNHEY and CDR2 SVGAGI. Trimming stripped 8 bases from V and 6 bases from J, with 16 bases between. The CDR3 is CASRRDLSAEAFF. The CDR3 DNA sequence: TGTGCCAGCCGCCGGGACTTAAGTGCTGAAGCTTTCTTT.

By sample share, this clone is large. The chain uses TRBV7-2 and TRBJ2-7; tentatively, D is TRBD1 (6 bases). The ends were cut back, 3 bases at V and 2 bases at J, with 11 bases in the middle. The germline V gene has CDR1 SGHTA and CDR2 FQGNSA. CDR3 length equals 14 residues. DNA of the CDR3: TGTGCCAGCAGCTTTACAGGACAGACCTACGAGCAGTACTTC. Translated: CASSFTGQTYEQYF.

The genes are TRBV5-4 and TRBJ1-4, with 8 nucleotides matching TRBD1. CDR1 and CDR2 from the germline V gene are SGHNT and YYREEE (reference sequence). V gave up 0 bases and J gave up 4 bases; unmatched junction bases: 2. CDR3 length: 15 amino acids. CDR3 in amino acids: CASSLGQGSNEKLFF. CDR3 DNA sequence: TGTGCCAGCAGCTTGGGACAGGGGAGTAATGAAAAACTGTTTTTT.

This sequence joins TRBV12-3 or TRBV12-4 and TRBJ2-2; tentative D call: TRBD2 (5 bases). The CDR3 has 13 residues. Between the trimmed V and J ends, which lost 3 bases and 5 bases, there was a span of 7 bases. The CDR3 bases are TGTGCCAGCAGTTTGGGCGGGACCGGGGAGCTGTTTTTT. It encodes CASSLGGTGELFF.

The CDR3, as DNA: TGTGCCTGGAGTGTGGGAGGGGCTAGCGAGACCCAGTACTTC. Translation: CAWSVGGASETQYF. This chain connects TRBV30 to TRBJ2-5; 7 bases align to TRBD2. Germline CDR1 and CDR2: GTSNPN and SVGIG (reference sequence). V lost 0 bases, J lost 5 bases, and 6 bases stayed unmatched. The CDR3 sequence is 14 residues long.

The rearrangement uses TRBV4-2 and TRBJ2-7, with D maybe TRBD2 (6 bases). The CDR3 runs 15 residues. The V gene's germline CDR1 is LGHNA and CDR2 YNFKEQ. Trimming took off 0 bases at V and 3 bases at J, with 12 bases between the two ends. The chain's CDR3 is CASSQEGLIYYEQYF. In DNA form, the CDR3 reads TGTGCCAGCAGCCAAGAGGGACTTATTTACTACGAGCAGTACTTC.